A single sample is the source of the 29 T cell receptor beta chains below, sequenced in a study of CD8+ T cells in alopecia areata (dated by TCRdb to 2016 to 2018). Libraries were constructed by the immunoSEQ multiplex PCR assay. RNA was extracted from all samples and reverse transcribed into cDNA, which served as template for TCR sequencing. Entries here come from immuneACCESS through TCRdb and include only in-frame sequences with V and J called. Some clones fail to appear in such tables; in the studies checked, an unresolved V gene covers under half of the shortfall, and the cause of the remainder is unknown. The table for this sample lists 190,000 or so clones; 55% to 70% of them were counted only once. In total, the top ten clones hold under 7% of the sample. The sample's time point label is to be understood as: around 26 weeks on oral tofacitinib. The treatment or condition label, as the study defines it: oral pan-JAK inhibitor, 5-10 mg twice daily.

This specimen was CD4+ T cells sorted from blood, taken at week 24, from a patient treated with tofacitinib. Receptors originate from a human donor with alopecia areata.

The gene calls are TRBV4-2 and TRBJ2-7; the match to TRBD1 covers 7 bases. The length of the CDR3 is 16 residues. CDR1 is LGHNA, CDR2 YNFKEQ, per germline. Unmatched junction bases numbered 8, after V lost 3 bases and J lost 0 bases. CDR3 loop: CASSHLQGKTSYEQYF. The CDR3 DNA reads TGTGCCAGCAGCCACCTACAGGGGAAAACCTCCTACGAGCAGTACTTC.

Here the CDR3 reads CASSVRTGPDTEAFF. CDR3 nucleotide sequence: TGTGCCAGCAGCGTGCGGACAGGGCCGGACACTGAAGCTTTCTTT. The chain links TRBV9 to TRBJ1-1; 8 bases fit TRBD1. V was pared by 2 bases and J by 3 bases, with 6 bases of the junction left unmatched. In germline, CDR1 is SGDLS, CDR2 YYNGEE. There are 15 residues in the CDR3.

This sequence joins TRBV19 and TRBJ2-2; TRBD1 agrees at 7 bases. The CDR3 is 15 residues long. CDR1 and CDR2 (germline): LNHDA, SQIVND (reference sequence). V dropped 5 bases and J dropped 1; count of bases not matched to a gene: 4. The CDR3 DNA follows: TGTGCCAGTAGTCCCCGACAGGGGAACACCGGGGAGCTGTTTTTT. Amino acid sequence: CASSPRQGNTGELFF.

The CDR3 reads CASSPTAAGRPGAQYF. The CDR3 region has the DNA TGTGCCAGCAGTCCGACCGCGGCGGGCAGGCCGGGGGCCCAGTACTTC. This chain links TRBV11-3 with TRBJ2-5; TRBD2 might be the D (6 bases). Germline lookup yields CDR1 SGHNT and CDR2 YENEEA. The V gene lost 6 bases and the J gene lost 9 bases, with 26 bases spanning the gap. This CDR3 region has 16 residues.

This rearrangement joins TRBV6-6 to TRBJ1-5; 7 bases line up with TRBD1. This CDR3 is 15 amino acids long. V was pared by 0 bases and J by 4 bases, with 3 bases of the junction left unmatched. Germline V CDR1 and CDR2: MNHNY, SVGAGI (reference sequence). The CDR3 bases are TGTGCCAGCAGTTACTCCGAGACAGGGAATCAGCCCCAGCATTTT. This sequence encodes CASSYSETGNQPQHF.

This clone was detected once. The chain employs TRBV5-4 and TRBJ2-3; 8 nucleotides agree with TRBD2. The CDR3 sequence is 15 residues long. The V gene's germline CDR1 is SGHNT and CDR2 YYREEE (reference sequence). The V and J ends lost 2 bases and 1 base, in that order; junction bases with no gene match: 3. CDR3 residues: CASSLGGLGTDTQYF. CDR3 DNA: TGTGCCAGCAGCTTAGGGGGACTAGGCACAGATACGCAGTATTTT.

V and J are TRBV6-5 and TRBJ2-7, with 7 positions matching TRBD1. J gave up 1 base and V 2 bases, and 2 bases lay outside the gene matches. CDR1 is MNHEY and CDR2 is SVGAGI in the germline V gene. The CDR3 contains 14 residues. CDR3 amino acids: CASSYGGQSYEQYF. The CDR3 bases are TGTGCCAGCAGTTACGGGGGACAGTCCTACGAGCAGTACTTC.

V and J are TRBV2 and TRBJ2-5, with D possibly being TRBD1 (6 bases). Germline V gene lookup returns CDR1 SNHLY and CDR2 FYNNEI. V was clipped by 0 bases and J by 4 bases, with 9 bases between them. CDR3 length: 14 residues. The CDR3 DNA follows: TGTGCCAGCAGTGAAGCGGTAGGGGGAGAGACCCAGTACTTC. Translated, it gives CASSEAVGGETQYF.

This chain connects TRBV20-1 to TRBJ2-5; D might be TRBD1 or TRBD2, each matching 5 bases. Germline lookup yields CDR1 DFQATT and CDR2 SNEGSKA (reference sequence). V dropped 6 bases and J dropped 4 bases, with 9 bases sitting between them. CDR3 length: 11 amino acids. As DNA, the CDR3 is TGCAGTGCCCGGGACCCAGAGACCCAGTACTTC. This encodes CSARDPETQYF.

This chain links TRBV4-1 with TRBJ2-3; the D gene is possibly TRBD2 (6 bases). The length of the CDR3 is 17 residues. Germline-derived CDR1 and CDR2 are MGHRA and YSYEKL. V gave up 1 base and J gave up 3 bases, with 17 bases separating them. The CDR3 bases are TGCGCCAGCAGCCAAGTTAAGGGACTTCGAGGGACAGATACGCAGTATTTT. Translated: CASSQVKGLRGTDTQYF.

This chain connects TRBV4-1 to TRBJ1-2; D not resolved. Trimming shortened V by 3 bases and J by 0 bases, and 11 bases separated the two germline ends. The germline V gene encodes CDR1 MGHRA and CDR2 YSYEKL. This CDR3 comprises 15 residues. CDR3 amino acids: CASSQRQIPNYGYTF. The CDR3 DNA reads TGCGCCAGCAGCCAGAGACAAATACCTAACTATGGCTACACCTTC.

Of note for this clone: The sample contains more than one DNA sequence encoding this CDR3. In DNA, the CDR3 is TGTGCCAGCAGTTTTCAAGAGACCCAGTACTTC. It yields the protein CASSFQETQYF. The V gene is TRBV2, the J gene TRBJ2-5; D uncertain. V was cut by 5 bases and J by 2 bases, with 3 bases left in between. Germline CDR1 and CDR2: SNHLY and FYNNEI. CDR3 length: 11 amino acids.

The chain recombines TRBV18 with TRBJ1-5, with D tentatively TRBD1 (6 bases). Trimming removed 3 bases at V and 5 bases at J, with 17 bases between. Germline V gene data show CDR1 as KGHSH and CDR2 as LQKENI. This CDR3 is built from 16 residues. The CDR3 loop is CASSPGQLGNHQPQHF. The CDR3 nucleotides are TGTGCCAGCTCACCCGGACAGTTGGGCAATCATCAGCCCCAGCATTTT.

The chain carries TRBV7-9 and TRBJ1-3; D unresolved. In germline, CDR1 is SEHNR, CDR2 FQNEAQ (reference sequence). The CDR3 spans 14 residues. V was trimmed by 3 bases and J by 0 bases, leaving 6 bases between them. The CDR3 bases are TGTGCCAGCAGCTTGCAGAGCTCTGGAAACACCATATATTTT. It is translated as CASSLQSSGNTIYF.

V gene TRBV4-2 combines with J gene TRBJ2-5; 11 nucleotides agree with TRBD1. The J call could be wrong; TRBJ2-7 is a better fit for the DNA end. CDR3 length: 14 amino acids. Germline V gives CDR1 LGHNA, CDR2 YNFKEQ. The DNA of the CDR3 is TGTGCCAGCAGCTCGGGACAGGGGGACTACGAGCAGTACTTC. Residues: CASSSGQGDYEQYF.

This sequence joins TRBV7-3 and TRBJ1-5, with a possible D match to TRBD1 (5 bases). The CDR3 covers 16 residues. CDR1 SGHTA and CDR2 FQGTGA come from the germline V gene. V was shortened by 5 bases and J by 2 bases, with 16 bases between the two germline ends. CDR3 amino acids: CASSLGPAGGNQPQHF. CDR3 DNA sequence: TGTGCCAGCAGCCTAGGACCGGCGGGGGGCAATCAGCCCCAGCATTTT.

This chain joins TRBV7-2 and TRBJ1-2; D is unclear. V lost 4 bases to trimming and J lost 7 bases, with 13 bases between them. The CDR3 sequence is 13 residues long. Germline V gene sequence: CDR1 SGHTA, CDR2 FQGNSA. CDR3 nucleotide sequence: TGTGCCAGCAGCTCCGAGAATTTTCTTGGCTACACCTTC. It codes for CASSSENFLGYTF. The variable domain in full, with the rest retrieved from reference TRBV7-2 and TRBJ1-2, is GAGVSQSPSNKVTEKGKDVELRCDPISGHTALYWYRQSLGQGLEFLIYFQGNSAPDKSGLPSDRFSAERTGGSVSTLTIQRTQQEDSAVYLCASSSENFLGYTFGSGTRLTVV.

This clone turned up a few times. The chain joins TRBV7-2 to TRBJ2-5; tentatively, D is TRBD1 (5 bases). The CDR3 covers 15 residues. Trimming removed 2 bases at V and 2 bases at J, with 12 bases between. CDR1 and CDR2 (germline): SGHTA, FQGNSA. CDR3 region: CASSLHTGFQETQYF. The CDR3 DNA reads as TGTGCCAGCAGCTTACATACAGGATTTCAAGAGACCCAGTACTTC. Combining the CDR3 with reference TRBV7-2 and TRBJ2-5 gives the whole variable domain GAGVSQSPSNKVTEKGKDVELRCDPISGHTALYWYRQSLGQGLEFLIYFQGNSAPDKSGLPSDRFSAERTGGSVSTLTIQRTQQEDSAVYLCASSLHTGFQETQYFGPGTRLLVL.

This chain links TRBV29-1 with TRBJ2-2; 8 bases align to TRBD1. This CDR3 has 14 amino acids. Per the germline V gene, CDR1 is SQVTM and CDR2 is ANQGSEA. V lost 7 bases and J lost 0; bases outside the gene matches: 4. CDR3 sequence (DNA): TGCAGCGCCTACAGGGGGGCGAACACCGGGGAGCTGTTTTTT. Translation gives CSAYRGANTGELFF.

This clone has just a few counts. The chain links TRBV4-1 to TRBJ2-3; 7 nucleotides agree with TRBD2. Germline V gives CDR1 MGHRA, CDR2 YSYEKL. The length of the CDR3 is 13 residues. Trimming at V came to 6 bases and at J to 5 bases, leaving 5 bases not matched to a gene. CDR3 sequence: CASRATGGDTQYF. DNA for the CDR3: TGCGCCAGCAGGGCGACGGGGGGAGATACGCAGTATTTT.

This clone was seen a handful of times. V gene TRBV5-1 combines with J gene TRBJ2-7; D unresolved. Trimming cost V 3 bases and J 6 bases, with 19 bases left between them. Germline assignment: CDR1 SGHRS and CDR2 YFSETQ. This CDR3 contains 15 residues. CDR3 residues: CASSSGAPYWGEQYF. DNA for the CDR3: TGCGCCAGCAGCTCCGGCGCACCTTACTGGGGCGAGCAGTACTTC.

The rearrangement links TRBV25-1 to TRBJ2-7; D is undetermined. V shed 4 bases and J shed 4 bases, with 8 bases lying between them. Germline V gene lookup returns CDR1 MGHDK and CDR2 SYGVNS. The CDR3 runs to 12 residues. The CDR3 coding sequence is TGTGCCAGCAGTGTTGGCAGGTACGAGCAGTACTTC. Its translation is CASSVGRYEQYF.

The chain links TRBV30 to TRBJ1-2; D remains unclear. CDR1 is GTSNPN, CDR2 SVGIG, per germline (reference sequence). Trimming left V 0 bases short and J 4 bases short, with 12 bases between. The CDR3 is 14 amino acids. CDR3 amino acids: CAWSVRVVSYGYTF. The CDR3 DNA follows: TGTGCCTGGAGTGTACGGGTGGTGAGCTATGGCTACACCTTC.

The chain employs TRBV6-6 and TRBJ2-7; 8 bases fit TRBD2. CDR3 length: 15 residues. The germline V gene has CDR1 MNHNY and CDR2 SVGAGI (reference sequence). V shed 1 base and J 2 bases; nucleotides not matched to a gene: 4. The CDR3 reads CASSYFSGATYEQYF. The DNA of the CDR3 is TGTGCCAGCAGTTACTTTAGCGGGGCGACCTACGAGCAGTACTTC.

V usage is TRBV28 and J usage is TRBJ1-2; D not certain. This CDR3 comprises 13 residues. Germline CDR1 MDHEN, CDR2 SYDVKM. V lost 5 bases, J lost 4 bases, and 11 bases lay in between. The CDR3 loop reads CASSLTDLYGYTF. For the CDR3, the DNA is TGTGCCAGCAGTCTAACCGATCTCTATGGCTACACCTTC.

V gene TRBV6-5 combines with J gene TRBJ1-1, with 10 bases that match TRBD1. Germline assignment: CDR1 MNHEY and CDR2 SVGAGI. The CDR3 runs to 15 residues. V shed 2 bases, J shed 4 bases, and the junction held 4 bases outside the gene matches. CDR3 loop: CASSYNRDRGTEAFF. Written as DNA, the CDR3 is TGTGCCAGCAGTTACAACCGGGACAGGGGCACTGAAGCTTTCTTT.

CDR3 in DNA: TGTGCCACTGACAGTAACACTGAAGCTTTCTTT. This codes for CATDSNTEAFF. This rearrangement joins TRBV28 to TRBJ1-1; maybe TRBD1 (5 bases). There are 11 residues in the CDR3. Germline-derived CDR1 and CDR2 are MDHEN and SYDVKM. The V gene lost 10 bases and the J gene lost 2 bases, with 8 bases spanning the gap.

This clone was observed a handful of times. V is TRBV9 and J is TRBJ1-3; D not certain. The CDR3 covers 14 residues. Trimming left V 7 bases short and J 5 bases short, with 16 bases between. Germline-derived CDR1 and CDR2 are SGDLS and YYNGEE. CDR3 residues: CASSGGELRNTIYF. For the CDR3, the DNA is TGTGCCAGCTCGGGTGGGGAATTAAGAAACACCATATATTTT.

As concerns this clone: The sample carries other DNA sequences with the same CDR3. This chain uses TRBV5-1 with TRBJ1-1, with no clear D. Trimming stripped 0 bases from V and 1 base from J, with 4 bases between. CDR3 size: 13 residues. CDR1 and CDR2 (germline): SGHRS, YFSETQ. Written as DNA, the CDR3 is TGCGCCAGCAGCTTGGCAGGGAACACTGAAGCTTTCTTT. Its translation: CASSLAGNTEAFF.